The 19 T cell receptor beta chains below all came from one sample that was sequenced in a study of T cell repertoires in cytomegalovirus infection. TCRdb itself ran the reads through MiXCR, one entry per CDR3 protein. Of roughly 500,000 distinct CDR3 sequences listed, more than 30% were seen once; the top ten hold 15% to 20%. Which antigens these TCRs recognize remains unknown. The source was cultured PBMCs, collected from culture after CMV antigen stimulation. The receptor source for this set is a human donor in good health (CMV status not recorded). Some clones in this sample may be carry-over from other donors' samples.

The V call is TRBV4-1, the J call TRBJ2-2; 10 nucleotides line up with TRBD2. Unmatched junction bases numbered 9, after V lost 5 bases and J lost 6 bases. The CDR3 is 16 residues long. Germline V lookup: CDR1 MGHRA, CDR2 YSYEKL. CDR3 sequence reads: CASSDLLAGVAGELFF. The CDR3 DNA follows: TGCGCCAGCAGCGACCTTCTAGCGGGAGTTGCCGGGGAGCTGTTTTTT.

The genes are TRBV6-2 or TRBV6-3 and TRBJ2-7; no definite D call. CDR3 size: 14 residues. Trimming removed 7 bases from V and 2 bases from J, with 15 bases in between. Germline assignment: CDR1 MNHEY and CDR2 SVGEGT. Written as DNA, the CDR3 is TGTGCCAGCACCCTAGGTTGGCGAACCTACGAGCAGTACTTC. It codes for CASTLGWRTYEQYF.

This chain uses TRBV7-2 with TRBJ2-1, with 10 bases aligning to TRBD2. This CDR3 is built from 15 residues. V lost 5 bases, J lost 7 bases, and 8 bases stayed unmatched. Germline CDR1 is SGHTA and CDR2 is FQGNSA. The CDR3 here is CASSATSGAGNEQFF. In nucleotides, the CDR3 is TGTGCCAGCAGCGCTACTAGCGGGGCAGGGAATGAGCAGTTCTTC.

The gene calls are TRBV7-4 and TRBJ2-7; 10 positions agree with TRBD1. V gave up 5 bases and J gave up 1 base; unmatched junction bases: 14. The CDR3 totals 18 residues. Germline CDR1 SGHVT, CDR2 SQSDAQ. The CDR3 DNA sequence: TGTGCCAGCAGCCCTTGGCTCGGGACAGGGGCCCCATCCTACGAGCAGTACTTC. Protein sequence: CASSPWLGTGAPSYEQYF.

Ten or more counts support this clonotype. V and J are TRBV12-3 or TRBV12-4 and TRBJ2-1; 10 bases are a match to TRBD2. J gave up 5 bases and V 5 bases, and 6 bases lay outside the gene matches. The CDR3 length is 15 residues. CDR3 nucleotides: TGTGCCAGCAGTCCTAGCGGGAGAGTCAACAATGAGCAGTTCTTC. It translates to CASSPSGRVNNEQFF.

This clonotype was observed a few times. This chain links TRBV11-2 with TRBJ2-6; 9 bases are a match to TRBD1. CDR3 size: 18 residues. Per germline, CDR1 SGHAT and CDR2 FQNNGV. Trimming took 0 bases from V and 0 from J; bases not matched to a gene: 3. This chain's CDR3 is CASSLERGQGSGANVLTF. The CDR3 DNA reads TGTGCCAGCAGCTTAGAAAGGGGACAGGGCTCTGGGGCCAACGTCCTGACTTTC.

This chain uses TRBV5-6 with TRBJ2-5, with a weak D call TRBD2 (6 bases). The V end was cut by 2 bases, the J end by 4 bases, with 12 bases between. CDR3 length equals 14 residues. Germline-derived CDR1 and CDR2 are SGHDT and YYEEEE. The CDR3 is CASSFLGSGETQYF. In nucleotides, the CDR3 is TGTGCCAGCAGCTTTCTCGGGAGTGGAGAGACCCAGTACTTC. The full variable domain, its missing parts supplied by reference TRBV5-6 and TRBJ2-5, is DAGVTQSPTHLIKTRGQQVTLRCSPKSGHDTVSWYQQALGQGPQFIFQYYEEEERQRGNFPDRFSGHQFPNYSSELNVNALLLGDSALYLCASSFLGSGETQYFGPGTRLLVL.

For the CDR3, the DNA is TGTGCCAGCAGTGTCGGGGGTGTCAAGCCCCAGCATTTT. Translated, it gives CASSVGGVKPQHF. The chain couples TRBV2 to TRBJ1-5; tentatively, D is TRBD1 (5 bases). The V end lost 4 bases, the J end lost 8 bases, and 12 bases lay between the germline ends. CDR3 size: 13 residues. Germline CDR1 and CDR2: SNHLY and FYNNEI. The whole variable domain, remainder taken from reference TRBV2 and TRBJ1-5, is EPEVTQTPSHQVTQMGQEVILRCVPISNHLYFYWYRQILGQKVEFLVSFYNNEISEKSEIFDDQFSVERPDGSNFTLKIRSTKLEDSAMYFCASSVGGVKPQHFGDGTRLSIL.

This clonotype was observed a single time. The chain couples TRBV2 to TRBJ2-1; 7 nucleotides match TRBD1. The CDR3 has 12 amino acids. The V gene end was trimmed by 9 bases and the J gene end by 6 bases; junction bases not matched to a gene: 5. CDR1 SNHLY and CDR2 FYNNEI come from the germline V gene. CDR3 DNA: TGTGCCAGGTCCGGGACAGTCAATGAGCAGTTCTTC. Translated, it gives CARSGTVNEQFF. The whole variable domain, remainder taken from reference TRBV2 and TRBJ2-1, is EPEVTQTPSHQVTQMGQEVILRCVPISNHLYFYWYRQILGQKVEFLVSFYNNEISEKSEIFDDQFSVERPDGSNFTLKIRSTKLEDSAMYFCARSGTVNEQFFGPGTRLTVL.

The V gene is TRBV29-1, the J gene TRBJ2-3; no clear D. This CDR3 is built from 11 residues. Germline CDR1 reads SQVTM; CDR2 reads ANQGSEA. V shed 4 bases and J shed 9 bases, with 11 bases lying between them. The CDR3 here is CSVGRVETQYF. The CDR3 region has the DNA TGCAGCGTTGGTCGGGTGGAGACGCAGTATTTT.

This rearrangement joins TRBV19 to TRBJ2-5, with 9 nucleotides matching TRBD1. Germline CDR1 LNHDA, CDR2 SQIVND (reference sequence). The CDR3 totals 15 residues. J gave up 5 bases and V 2 bases, and 6 bases lay outside the gene matches. CDR3 loop: CASSISWDRVETQYF. CDR3 in DNA: TGTGCCAGTAGTATATCGTGGGACAGGGTTGAGACCCAGTACTTC.

The chain couples TRBV10-3 to TRBJ1-1; 8 bases line up with TRBD1. After removal of 4 bases from V and 11 bases from J, the junction contained 9 bases not matched to a gene. CDR3 length: 13 amino acids. Germline CDR1 ENHRY, CDR2 SYGVKD. The CDR3 region has the DNA TGTGCCATCAGTGGAGGACAGGGAGGTATGGCTTTCTTT. It translates to CAISGGQGGMAFF.

The chain joins TRBV9 to TRBJ1-1, with a tentative D call TRBD1 (6 bases). The CDR3 sequence is 16 residues long. Germline CDR1 is SGDLS and CDR2 is YYNGEE. V lost 3 bases, J lost 0 bases, and 15 bases lay in between. The CDR3 loop reads CASSAEGGPMNTEAFF. In DNA form, the CDR3 reads TGTGCCAGCAGCGCAGAGGGGGGGCCCATGAACACTGAAGCTTTCTTT.

Only a few counts were recorded for this clonotype. The chain links TRBV5-8 to TRBJ1-5, with a possible D match to TRBD1 (5 bases). This CDR3 has 15 residues. Germline V lookup: CDR1 SGHTS, CDR2 YDEGEE. V lost 4 bases, J lost 1 base, and 12 bases lay in between. For the CDR3, the DNA is TGTGCCAGCAGCCGATATGGGGGAAGCAATCAGCCCCAGCATTTT. It yields the protein CASSRYGGSNQPQHF. Drawing the rest from reference TRBV5-8 and TRBJ1-5, the complete variable domain is EAGVTQSPTHLIKTRGQQATLRCSPISGHTSVYWYQQALGLGLQFLLWYDEGEERNRGNFPPRFSGRQFPNYSSELNVNALELEDSALYLCASSRYGGSNQPQHFGDGTRLSIL.

This clonotype occurred a few times. The chain has TRBV7-2 and TRBJ2-3; D is unclear. V shed 1 base and J shed 1 base, with 12 bases lying between them. The CDR3 totals 16 residues. Germline V gene data show CDR1 as SGHTA and CDR2 as FQGNSA. CDR3 coding DNA: TGTGCCAGCAGCTTAGATCGGAGCGCCCGCACAGATACGCAGTATTTT. Amino acid sequence: CASSLDRSARTDTQYF.

The chain has TRBV13 and TRBJ2-1, with 8 bases that match TRBD2. Germline V CDR1 and CDR2: PRHDT, FYEKMQ (reference sequence). The CDR3 is 15 amino acids. Trimming at V came to 1 base and at J to 7 bases, leaving 6 bases not matched to a gene. The CDR3 protein is CASSLVAGGTNEQFF. The CDR3 DNA sequence: TGTGCCAGCAGCTTAGTGGCGGGGGGTACAAATGAGCAGTTCTTC.

This clonotype occurred many times. V gene TRBV7-2 combines with J gene TRBJ2-7; D unclear. V was cut by 0 bases and J by 0 bases, with 9 bases left in between. The germline V gene has CDR1 SGHTA and CDR2 FQGNSA. The CDR3 runs 15 residues. The CDR3 DNA sequence: TGTGCCAGCAGCTTAGCTCTCCTGAGCTCCTACGAGCAGTACTTC. Translating it yields CASSLALLSSYEQYF.

The chain joins TRBV27 to TRBJ2-7; 13 nucleotides line up with TRBD2. V shed 6 bases, J shed 5 bases, and the junction held 19 bases outside the gene matches. This CDR3 has 19 amino acids. The germline CDR1 and CDR2 sequences are MNHEY and SMNVEV (reference sequence). The CDR3 coding sequence is TGTGCCAGCAGAGAAAGTCGGACTAGCGGGAGCGGGCGGGTCAACGAGCAGTACGTC. It is translated as CASRESRTSGSGRVNEQYV.

The chain employs TRBV7-4 and TRBJ1-2, with 10 bases identical to TRBD1. The CDR3 spans 13 residues. In germline, CDR1 is SGHVT, CDR2 SQSDAQ. V lost 4 bases to trimming and J lost 6 bases; unmatched junction nucleotides: 2. This chain's CDR3 is CASSWDRGNGYTF. CDR3 bases: TGTGCCAGCAGCTGGGACAGGGGAAATGGCTACACCTTC.